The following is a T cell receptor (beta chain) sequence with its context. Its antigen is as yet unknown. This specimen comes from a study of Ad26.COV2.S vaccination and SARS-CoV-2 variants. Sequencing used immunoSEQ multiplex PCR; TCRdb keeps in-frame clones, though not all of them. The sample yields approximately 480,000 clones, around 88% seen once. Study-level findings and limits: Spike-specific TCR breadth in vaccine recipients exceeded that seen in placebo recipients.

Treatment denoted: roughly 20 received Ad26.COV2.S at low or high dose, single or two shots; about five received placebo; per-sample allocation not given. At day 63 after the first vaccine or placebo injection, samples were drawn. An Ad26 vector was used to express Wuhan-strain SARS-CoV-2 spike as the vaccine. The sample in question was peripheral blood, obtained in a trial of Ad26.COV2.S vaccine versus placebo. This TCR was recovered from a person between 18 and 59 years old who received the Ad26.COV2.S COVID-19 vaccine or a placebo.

The CDR3 bases are TGTGCCTGGAGTAGGATCGGAATGAACACTGAAGCTTTCTTT. Translated, it gives CAWSRIGMNTEAFF. The chain uses TRBV30 and TRBJ1-1; unclear D gene. The V and J ends lost 2 bases and 0 bases respectively, with 10 bases between them. Germline V lookup: CDR1 GTSNPN, CDR2 SVGIG (reference sequence). CDR3 length: 14 residues. Variable domain in full (rest from reference TRBV30 and TRBJ1-1): SQTIHQWPATLVQPVGSPLSLECTVEGTSNPNLYWYRQAAGRGLQLLFYSVGIGQISSEVPQNLSASRPQDRQFILSSKKLLLSDSGFYLCAWSRIGMNTEAFFGQGTRLTVV.